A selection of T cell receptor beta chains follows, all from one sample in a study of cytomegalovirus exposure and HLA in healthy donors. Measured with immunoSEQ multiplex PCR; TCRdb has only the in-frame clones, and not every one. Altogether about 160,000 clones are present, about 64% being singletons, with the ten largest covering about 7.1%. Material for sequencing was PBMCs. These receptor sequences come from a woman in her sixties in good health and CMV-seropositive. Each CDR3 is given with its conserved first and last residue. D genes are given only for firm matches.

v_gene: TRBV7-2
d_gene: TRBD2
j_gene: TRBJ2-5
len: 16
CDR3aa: CASSSGTTLYQETQYF

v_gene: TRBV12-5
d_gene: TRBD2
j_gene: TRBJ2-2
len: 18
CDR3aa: CASGLHRGLAGETGELFF

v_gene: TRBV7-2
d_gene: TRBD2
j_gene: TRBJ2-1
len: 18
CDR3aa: CASSLRLAGVISYNEQFF

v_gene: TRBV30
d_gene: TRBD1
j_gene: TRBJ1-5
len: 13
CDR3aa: CAWGDSNNQPQHF

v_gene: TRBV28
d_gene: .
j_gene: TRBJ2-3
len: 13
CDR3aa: CASRPSGTDTQYF

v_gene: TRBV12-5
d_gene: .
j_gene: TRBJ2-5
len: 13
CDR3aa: CASARGRDETQYF

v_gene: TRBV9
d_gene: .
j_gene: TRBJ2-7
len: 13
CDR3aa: CASSLSSSYEQYF

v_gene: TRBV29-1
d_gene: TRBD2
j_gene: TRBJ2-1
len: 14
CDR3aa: CSATRGGSYNEQFF

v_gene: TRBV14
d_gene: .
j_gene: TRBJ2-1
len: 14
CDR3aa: CASSQKEVWNEQFF

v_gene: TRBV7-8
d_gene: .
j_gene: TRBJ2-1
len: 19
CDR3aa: CASSPLRGSGLALYNEQFF

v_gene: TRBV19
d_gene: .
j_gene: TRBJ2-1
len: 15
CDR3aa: CASTITGSLLNEQFF

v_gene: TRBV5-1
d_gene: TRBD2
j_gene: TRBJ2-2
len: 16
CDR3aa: CASKRLAGGSTGELFF

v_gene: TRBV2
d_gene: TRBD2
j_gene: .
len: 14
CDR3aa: CASRPSGSSYEQYF

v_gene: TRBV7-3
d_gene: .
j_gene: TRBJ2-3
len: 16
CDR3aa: CASSLFGTLSTDTQYF

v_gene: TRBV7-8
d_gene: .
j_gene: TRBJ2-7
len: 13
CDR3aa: CASRSGGVYEQYF

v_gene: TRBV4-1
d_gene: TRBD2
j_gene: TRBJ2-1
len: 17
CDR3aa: CASSHPKAGGPDNEQFF

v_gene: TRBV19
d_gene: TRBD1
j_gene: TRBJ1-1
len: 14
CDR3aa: CASSMRTGSTEAFF

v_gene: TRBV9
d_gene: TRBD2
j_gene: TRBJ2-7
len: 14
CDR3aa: CASSPRTSSYEQYF

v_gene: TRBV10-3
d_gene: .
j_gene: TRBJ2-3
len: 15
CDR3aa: CAISESAGSTDTQYF

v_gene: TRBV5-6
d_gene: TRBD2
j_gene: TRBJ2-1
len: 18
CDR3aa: CASSYRLAGGSSYNEQFF

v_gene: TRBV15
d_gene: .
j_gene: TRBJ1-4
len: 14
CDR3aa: CATSSDTEGRKLFF

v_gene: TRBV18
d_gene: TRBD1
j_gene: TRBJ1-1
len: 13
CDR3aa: CASSLTGGTEAFF

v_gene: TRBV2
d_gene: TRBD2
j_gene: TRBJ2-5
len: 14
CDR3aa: CASSEWGGQETQYF

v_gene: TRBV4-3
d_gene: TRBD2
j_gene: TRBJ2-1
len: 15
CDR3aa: CASSPAGGAYNEQFF

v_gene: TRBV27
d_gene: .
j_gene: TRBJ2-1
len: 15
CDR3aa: CASSHARDTNNEQFF

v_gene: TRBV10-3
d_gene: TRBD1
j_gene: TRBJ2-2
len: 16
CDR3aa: CAISESYRGSTGELFF

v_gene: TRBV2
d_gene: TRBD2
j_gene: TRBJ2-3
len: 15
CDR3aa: CASSESSGRASTQYF

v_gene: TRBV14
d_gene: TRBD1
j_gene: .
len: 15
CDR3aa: CASSQRQGASYEQYF

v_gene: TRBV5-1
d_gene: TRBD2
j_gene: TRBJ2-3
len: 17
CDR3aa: CASSLGPSGSGADTQYF

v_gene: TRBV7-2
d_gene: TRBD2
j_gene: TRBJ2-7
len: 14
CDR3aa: CASSLGTSDYEQYF

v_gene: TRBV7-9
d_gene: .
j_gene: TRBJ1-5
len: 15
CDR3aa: CASSLLRSRFQPQHF

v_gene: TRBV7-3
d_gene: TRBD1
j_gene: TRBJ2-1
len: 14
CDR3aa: CASRNGTDYNEQFF

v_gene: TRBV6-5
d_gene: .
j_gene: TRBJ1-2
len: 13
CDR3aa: CASSYPRGYGYTF

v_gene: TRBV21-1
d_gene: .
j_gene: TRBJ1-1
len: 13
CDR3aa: CASSHDKNTEAFF

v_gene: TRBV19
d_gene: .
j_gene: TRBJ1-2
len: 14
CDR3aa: CASRTFTGNYGYTF

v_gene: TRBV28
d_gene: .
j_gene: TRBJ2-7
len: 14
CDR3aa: CASSPPRRGHEQYF

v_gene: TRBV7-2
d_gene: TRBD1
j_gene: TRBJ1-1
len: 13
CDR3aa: CASSDMGTVEAFF

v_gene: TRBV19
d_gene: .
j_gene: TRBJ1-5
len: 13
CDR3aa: CASSIYFNQPQHF

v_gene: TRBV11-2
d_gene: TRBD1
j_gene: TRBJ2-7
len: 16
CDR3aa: CASSLLGGTGTYEQYF

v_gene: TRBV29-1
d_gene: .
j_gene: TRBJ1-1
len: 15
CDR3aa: CSVRGPADGDTEAFF

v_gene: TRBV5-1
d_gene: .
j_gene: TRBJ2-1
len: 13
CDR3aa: CASSYGTHNEQFF

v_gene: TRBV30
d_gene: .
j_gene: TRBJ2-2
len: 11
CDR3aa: CAWSLSGELFF

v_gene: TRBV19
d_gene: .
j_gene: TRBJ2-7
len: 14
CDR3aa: CASSIRLGPYEQYF

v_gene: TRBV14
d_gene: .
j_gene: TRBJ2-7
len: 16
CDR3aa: CASSQGAGFIAYEQYF

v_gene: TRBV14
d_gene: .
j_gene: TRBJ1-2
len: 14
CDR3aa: CASSQEGPDSGYTF

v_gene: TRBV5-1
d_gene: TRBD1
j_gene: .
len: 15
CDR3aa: CASSRSGTGVYEQYF

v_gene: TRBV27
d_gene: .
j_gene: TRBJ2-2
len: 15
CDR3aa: CASSWGVISTGELFF

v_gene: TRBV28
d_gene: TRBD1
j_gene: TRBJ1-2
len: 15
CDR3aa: CASRRRDRGLGGYTF

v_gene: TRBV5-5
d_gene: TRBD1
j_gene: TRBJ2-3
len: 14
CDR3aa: CASSQQGAIDTQYF

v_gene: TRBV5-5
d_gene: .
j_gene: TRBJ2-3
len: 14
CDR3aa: CASSLEAMVDTQYF

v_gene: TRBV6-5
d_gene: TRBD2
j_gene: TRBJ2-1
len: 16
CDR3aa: CASSYDLAGGSDEQFF